This T cell receptor (beta chain) was recovered during a study of blood T cell repertoires in COVID-19. Background on the study: COVID-19 samples collected from the United States, Italy and Spain covered acute and convalescent phases. T cells, B-cell-depleted T cells, or PBMCs supplied cDNA or gDNA.

The CDR3 covers 16 residues. Germline V gives CDR1 SNHLY, CDR2 FYNNEI. J was trimmed by 8 bases and V by 6 bases; bases with no gene match: 10. Residents of 24 US areas, aged about 18 to 95 years, made up the participants. Per the study methods: By means of reference gene primer amplification, nucleated cell counts were estimated. The method was immunoSEQ multiplex PCR; TCRdb's version includes in-frame clones alone and lacks a portion of them. V, J and clone size derive from that table, while D and trimming were established from the DNA sequence. Of about 210,000 clones in the sample, over 80% were seen once.

Sequenced sample: PBMCs or T cells enriched from blood (not recorded which). This clonotype was sampled from a man between 18 and 35 years old with acute COVID-19. The chain joins TRBV2 to TRBJ2-1, with 13 bases identical to TRBD2. In DNA form, the CDR3 reads TGTGCCAGCAGGGGAAGTCGGACTAGCGGGAGCGATGAGCAGTTCTTC. It is translated as CASRGSRTSGSDEQFF.